The 28 T cell receptor beta chains below all came from one sample that was sequenced in a study of T cell responses to AZD1222 COVID-19 vaccine. Sequencing was performed with immunoSEQ multiplex PCR; in TCRdb, only in-frame clones are kept and a portion is missing. The profile covers 140,000 to 150,000 clones, with 80% to 90% appearing a single time and under 9.5% taken by the ten largest. Sequenced here: peripheral blood, sampled on day 0 of AZD1222 vaccination. The receptors here all came from an adult in good health.

This sequence joins TRBV6-2 or TRBV6-3 and TRBJ1-1; D is uncertain. V was shortened by 2 bases and J by 7 bases, with 11 bases between the two germline ends. CDR3 length equals 13 residues. The germline gives CDR1 MNHEY, CDR2 SVGEGT. CDR3 sequence reads: CASSYRADDEAFF. The CDR3 nucleotides read TGTGCCAGCAGTTACCGGGCGGACGATGAAGCTTTCTTT.

The rearrangement links TRBV6-5 to TRBJ1-5; tentative D call: TRBD1 (5 bases). Germline CDR1 reads MNHEY; CDR2 reads SVGAGI. V was pared by 0 bases and J by 6 bases, with 9 bases between. This CDR3 spans 14 amino acids. The CDR3 nucleotides read TGTGCCAGCAGTTACTCGGTGAGGGGTCAGCCCCAGCATTTT. Translated: CASSYSVRGQPQHF.

The chain joins TRBV15 to TRBJ2-5; D unresolved. Germline loops: CDR1 LNHNV, CDR2 YYDKDF (reference sequence). CDR3 length equals 14 residues. Trimming pared 0 bases from V and 5 bases from J, leaving 10 bases between. The CDR3 DNA follows: TGTGCCACCAGCAGAGATAGGCCTCCGGAGACCCAGTACTTC. Translating gives CATSRDRPPETQYF.

The V call is TRBV7-6, the J call TRBJ2-3, with D hard to call. V lost 5 bases and J lost 3, with 15 bases in between. This CDR3 spans 15 amino acids. Germline V lookup: CDR1 SGHVS, CDR2 FNYEAQ. Written as DNA, the CDR3 is TGTGCCAGCAGCCCTGGTAGCTATAGAACAGATACGCAGTATTTT. The encoded protein is CASSPGSYRTDTQYF.

This chain uses TRBV28 with TRBJ1-2; 12 bases are a match to TRBD1. Per the germline V gene, CDR1 is MDHEN and CDR2 is SYDVKM. V trimming: 5 bases; J trimming: 8 bases; junction bases outside the gene matches: 6. The CDR3 has 14 amino acids. CDR3 residues: CASSQGQGARGYTF. In DNA, the CDR3 is TGTGCCAGCAGTCAGGGACAGGGGGCTCGCGGCTACACCTTC.

The chain employs TRBV3-1 (or the pseudogene TRBV3-2) and TRBJ2-4, with TRBD2 matching over 7 bases. Per the germline V gene, CDR1 is LGHDT and CDR2 is YNNKEL (reference sequence). V shed 0 bases, J shed 7 bases, and the junction held 3 bases outside the gene matches. The CDR3 loop spans 14 amino acids. CDR3 coding DNA: TGTGCCAGCAGCCAAGAAGCGCGGGGGAACATTCAGTACTTC. Translating gives CASSQEARGNIQYF.

The V gene is TRBV2, the J gene TRBJ1-1; tentatively, D is TRBD1 (5 bases). The CDR3 has 15 residues. In germline, CDR1 is SNHLY, CDR2 FYNNEI. The germline V and J ends were trimmed by 2 bases and 5 bases, with 15 bases remaining between them. The CDR3 loop is CASSEPTVLRTEAFF. Written as DNA, the CDR3 is TGTGCCAGCAGTGAACCGACAGTGTTAAGGACTGAAGCTTTCTTT. Variable domain in full (rest from reference TRBV2 and TRBJ1-1): EPEVTQTPSHQVTQMGQEVILRCVPISNHLYFYWYRQILGQKVEFLVSFYNNEISEKSEIFDDQFSVERPDGSNFTLKIRSTKLEDSAMYFCASSEPTVLRTEAFFGQGTRLTVV.

The genes are TRBV5-6 and TRBJ1-1; TRBD1 might be the D (6 bases). V lost 2 bases to trimming and J lost 3 bases, with 14 bases between them. Germline V gene data show CDR1 as SGHDT and CDR2 as YYEEEE. The CDR3 sequence is 15 residues long. The CDR3 DNA follows: TGTGCCAGCAGCTTAATGGGGGCCAAGGACACTGAAGCTTTCTTT. Translated, it gives CASSLMGAKDTEAFF.

This clone has a handful of counts. The chain joins TRBV11-3 to TRBJ2-2; no clear D. The CDR3 contains 15 residues. Trimming removed 7 bases from V and 1 base from J, with 13 bases in between. From germline, CDR1 is SGHNT and CDR2 YENEEA. Here the CDR3 reads CASTSLRLNTGELFF. For the CDR3, the DNA is TGTGCCAGCACCTCCTTGAGACTGAACACCGGGGAGCTGTTTTTT.

This sequence joins TRBV3-1 (or the pseudogene TRBV3-2) and TRBJ2-1, with unresolved D. The length of the CDR3 is 16 residues. Germline CDR1 LGHDT, CDR2 YNNKEL (reference sequence). The V end lost 4 bases, the J end lost 2 bases, and 15 bases lay between the germline ends. Here the CDR3 reads CASSLGPEVTYNEQFF. The CDR3 DNA reads TGTGCCAGCAGCCTAGGGCCAGAGGTCACCTACAATGAGCAGTTCTTC.

On this clone: One end of the junction fails to match germline, which may point to a read error. V and J are TRBV9 and TRBJ2-3; D remains unclear. CDR3 length: 14 residues. In germline, CDR1 is SGDLS, CDR2 YYNGEE. The CDR3: CASSVAPSRDTQYF. CDR3 DNA: TGTGCCAGCAGCGTAGCTCCCAGCAGAGATACGCAGTATTTT. Full variable domain (outside the CDR3, taken from reference TRBV9 and TRBJ2-3): DSGVTQTPKHLITATGQRVTLRCSPRSGDLSVYWYQQSLDQGLQFLIQYYNGEERAKGNILERFSAQQFPDLHSELNLSSLELGDSALYFCASSVAPSRDTQYFGPGTRLTVL.

V and J are TRBV5-6 and TRBJ1-6; the D gene is possibly TRBD1 (5 bases). Germline V CDR1 and CDR2: SGHDT, YYEEEE. The CDR3 has 13 residues. The ends were cut back, 5 bases at V and 8 bases at J, with 11 bases in the middle. CDR3 DNA: TGTGCCAGCAGATGGGGCGCTGATTCACCCCTCCACTTT. It codes for CASRWGADSPLHF.

The genes are TRBV6-5 and TRBJ1-1; D is unclear. V lost 4 bases, J lost 0 bases, and 9 bases lay in between. Looked up from germline, CDR1 is MNHEY and CDR2 is SVGAGI. There are 14 residues in the CDR3. The DNA for the CDR3 is TGTGCCAGCAGTTTCCTCCCAGTGAACACTGAAGCTTTCTTT. This encodes CASSFLPVNTEAFF.

This chain uses TRBV5-1 with TRBJ1-2, with no clear D. V gave up 0 bases and J gave up 2 bases, with 11 bases separating them. Germline V CDR1 and CDR2: SGHRS, YFSETQ. CDR3 length: 15 amino acids. The CDR3 is CASSLALGGNYGYTF. The CDR3 DNA follows: TGCGCCAGCAGCTTGGCTTTAGGCGGCAACTATGGCTACACCTTC.

The chain is built from TRBV27 and TRBJ1-1, with D unresolved. Trimming cost V 3 bases and J 3 bases, with 11 bases left between them. The CDR3 covers 14 residues. The germline V gene has CDR1 MNHEY and CDR2 SMNVEV (reference sequence). For the CDR3, the DNA is TGTGCCAGCAGTTTTCGAGTCTCCTACACTGAAGCTTTCTTT. This gives the protein CASSFRVSYTEAFF.

This rearrangement joins TRBV14 to TRBJ1-3, with D unresolved. The CDR3 runs 14 residues. Trimming shortened V by 4 bases and J by 2 bases, and 9 bases separated the two germline ends. From germline, CDR1 is SGHDN and CDR2 FVKESK. The CDR3 sequence is CASSPPRAGNTIYF. The CDR3, as DNA: TGTGCCAGCAGCCCGCCTAGGGCTGGAAACACCATATATTTT.

V usage is TRBV18 and J usage is TRBJ1-5; 8 nucleotides align to TRBD1. V trimming: 3 bases; J trimming: 6 bases; junction bases outside the gene matches: 7. The CDR3 is 15 amino acids. Germline V gives CDR1 KGHSH, CDR2 LQKENI. This CDR3 is CASSPQGAVGQPQHF. CDR3 in DNA: TGTGCCAGCTCACCGCAGGGGGCTGTGGGTCAGCCCCAGCATTTT. Together with reference TRBV18 and TRBJ1-5, the CDR3 gives the full variable domain: NAGVMQNPRHLVRRRGQEARLRCSPMKGHSHVYWYRQLPEEGLKFMVYLQKENIIDESGMPKERFSAEFPKEGPSILRIQQVVRGDSAAYFCASSPQGAVGQPQHFGDGTRLSIL.

The chain carries TRBV7-9 and TRBJ1-4, with D maybe TRBD1 (5 bases). Germline V gives CDR1 SEHNR, CDR2 FQNEAQ (reference sequence). CDR3 length: 16 residues. Trimming shortened V by 0 bases and J by 4 bases, and 12 bases separated the two germline ends. The CDR3: CASSLAAGTGNEKLFF. The CDR3 DNA reads as TGTGCCAGCAGCTTAGCGGCCGGGACGGGTAATGAAAAACTGTTTTTT. Combining the CDR3 with reference TRBV7-9 and TRBJ1-4 gives the whole variable domain DTGVSQNPRHKITKRGQNVTFRCDPISEHNRLYWYRQTLGQGPEFLTYFQNEAQLEKSRLLSDRFSAERPKGSFSTLEIQRTEQGDSAMYLCASSLAAGTGNEKLFFGSGTQLSVL.

The chain carries TRBV15 and TRBJ2-5; D uncertain. The CDR3 covers 14 residues. The germline CDR1 and CDR2 sequences are LNHNV and YYDKDF (reference sequence). V was cut by 3 bases and J by 5 bases, with 13 bases left in between. CDR3 bases: TGTGCCACCAGCAGTTTGAAGGGTGGCGAGACCCAGTACTTC. Translated: CATSSLKGGETQYF.

The gene calls are TRBV13 and TRBJ1-2; D unclear. CDR3 length: 13 amino acids. Germline V gene data show CDR1 as PRHDT and CDR2 as FYEKMQ (reference sequence). V lost 1 base, J lost 3 bases, and 6 bases lay in between. The CDR3: CASSLAPDYGYTF. The CDR3 nucleotides read TGTGCCAGCAGCTTAGCCCCCGACTATGGCTACACCTTC.

The V and J genes are TRBV24-1 and TRBJ2-1; 10 positions match TRBD2. Germline V gene sequence: CDR1 KGHDR, CDR2 SFDVKD. V trimming: 5 bases; J trimming: 4 bases; junction bases outside the gene matches: 13. CDR3 size: 18 residues. CDR3 protein: CATSGGYSGTSEYNEQFF. CDR3 in DNA: TGTGCCACCAGTGGGGGGTATTCCGGGACTAGCGAGTACAATGAGCAGTTCTTC.

This clone came up once. V gene TRBV19 combines with J gene TRBJ2-2; weak D call: TRBD1 (5 bases). V lost 5 bases to trimming and J lost 7 bases, with 14 bases between them. The CDR3 covers 14 residues. Germline assignment: CDR1 LNHDA and CDR2 SQIVND (reference sequence). The CDR3 nucleotides are TGTGCCAGTAGTGTAGGGGTCCTTTACGGGGAGCTGTTTTTT. Translation: CASSVGVLYGELFF. The entire variable domain, with the rest obtained from reference TRBV19 and TRBJ2-2, is as follows: DGGITQSPKYLFRKEGQNVTLSCEQNLNHDAMYWYRQDPGQGLRLIYYSQIVNDFQKGDIAEGYSVSREKKESFPLTVTSAQKNPTAFYLCASSVGVLYGELFFGEGSRLTVL.

The gene calls are TRBV2 and TRBJ2-3; maybe TRBD1 (5 bases). The ends were cut back, 0 bases at V and 5 bases at J, with 12 bases in the middle. The length of the CDR3 is 15 residues. CDR1 is SNHLY, CDR2 FYNNEI, per germline. CDR3 amino acids: CASSEAGPPGDTQYF. CDR3 sequence (DNA): TGTGCCAGCAGTGAAGCGGGGCCCCCAGGAGATACGCAGTATTTT.

This clone was counted a few times. The CDR3 region has the DNA TGTGCCAGCAGGGGACAGGGGAGCGATGAGCAGTTCTTC. Translated, it gives CASRGQGSDEQFF. The V gene is TRBV3-1 (or the pseudogene TRBV3-2), the J gene TRBJ2-1; 10 nucleotides align to TRBD1. This CDR3 has 13 residues. Germline CDR1 LGHDT, CDR2 YNNKEL (reference sequence). The junction had 4 bases not matched to a gene; V was cut back by 6 bases and J by 8 bases.

Only a few counts were recorded for this clone. V gene TRBV6-4 combines with J gene TRBJ2-2; D may be TRBD2 (6 bases). The germline CDR1 and CDR2 sequences are MRHNA and SNTAGT. This CDR3 is 12 amino acids long. This CDR3 reads CAAGLNTGELFF. The CDR3, as DNA: TGTGCGGCGGGACTGAACACCGGGGAGCTGTTTTTT.

The chain carries TRBV5-6 and TRBJ2-3; D possibly corresponds to TRBD2 (6 bases). The CDR3 length is 15 residues. Trimming stripped 4 bases from V and 2 bases from J, with 14 bases between. The germline V gene encodes CDR1 SGHDT and CDR2 YYEEEE. The CDR3 reads CASSRGSGVTDTQYF. The CDR3 DNA reads TGTGCCAGCAGCAGGGGTAGCGGCGTCACAGATACGCAGTATTTT. The entire variable domain, with the rest obtained from reference TRBV5-6 and TRBJ2-3, is as follows: DAGVTQSPTHLIKTRGQQVTLRCSPKSGHDTVSWYQQALGQGPQFIFQYYEEEERQRGNFPDRFSGHQFPNYSSELNVNALLLGDSALYLCASSRGSGVTDTQYFGPGTRLTVL.

The rearrangement uses TRBV4-2 and TRBJ2-3, with D perhaps TRBD1 or TRBD2 (6 bases each). CDR3 length: 20 amino acids. Between the trimmed V and J ends, which lost 3 bases and 1 base, there was a span of 26 bases. Germline CDR1 reads LGHNA; CDR2 reads YNFKEQ. The CDR3 sequence: CASSHPPGVRGSEGTDTQYF. In DNA, the CDR3 is TGTGCCAGCAGCCACCCTCCAGGGGTCCGGGGGTCCGAAGGCACAGATACGCAGTATTTT.

This chain uses TRBV5-1 with TRBJ2-1, with 10 nucleotides matching TRBD2. The germline gives CDR1 SGHRS, CDR2 YFSETQ. The J segment lost 7 bases and the V segment lost 0 bases, leaving 19 bases of the junction unmatched. The CDR3 length is 20 residues. The DNA of the CDR3 is TGCGCCAGCAGCTTGGCGGCAGGCGGAGGGACTAGCGAGCGGAGAAATGAGCAGTTCTTC. Its protein product is CASSLAAGGGTSERRNEQFF.